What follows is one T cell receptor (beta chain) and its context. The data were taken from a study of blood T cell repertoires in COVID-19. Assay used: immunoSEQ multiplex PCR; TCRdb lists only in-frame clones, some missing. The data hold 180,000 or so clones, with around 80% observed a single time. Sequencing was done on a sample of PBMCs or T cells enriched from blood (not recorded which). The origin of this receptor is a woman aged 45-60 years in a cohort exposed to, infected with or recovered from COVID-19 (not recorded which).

CDR3 protein: CASSTPPGTGETHEQFF. CDR3 DNA: TGTGCCAGCAGTACCCCGCCCGGGACAGGGGAGACCCATGAGCAGTTCTTC. The chain is built from TRBV28 and TRBJ2-1; the match to TRBD1 covers 10 bases. Germline lookup yields CDR1 MDHEN and CDR2 SYDVKM. The CDR3 has 17 residues. V dropped 5 bases and J dropped 8; count of bases not matched to a gene: 15.